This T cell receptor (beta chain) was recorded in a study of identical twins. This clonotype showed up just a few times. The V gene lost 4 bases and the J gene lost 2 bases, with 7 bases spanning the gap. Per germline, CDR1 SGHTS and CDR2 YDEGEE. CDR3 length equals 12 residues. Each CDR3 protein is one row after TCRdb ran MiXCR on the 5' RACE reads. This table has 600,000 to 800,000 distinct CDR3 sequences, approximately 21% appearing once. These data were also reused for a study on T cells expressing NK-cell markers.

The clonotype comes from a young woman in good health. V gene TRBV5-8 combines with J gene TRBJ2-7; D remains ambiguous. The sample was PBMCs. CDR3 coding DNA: TGTGCCAGCAGCATATTACCCTACGAGCAGTACTTC. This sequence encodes CASSILPYEQYF. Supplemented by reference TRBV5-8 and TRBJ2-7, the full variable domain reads EAGVTQSPTHLIKTRGQQATLRCSPISGHTSVYWYQQALGLGLQFLLWYDEGEERNRGNFPPRFSGRQFPNYSSELNVNALELEDSALYLCASSILPYEQYFGPGTRLTVT.